This entry lists 12 T cell receptor beta chains sequenced from one sample in a study of blood T cell repertoires in COVID-19. The data were produced by immunoSEQ multiplex PCR, yet TCRdb's version contains in-frame clones alone and is incomplete. The table includes roughly 230,000 clones, approximately 84% detected once. Sequencing used PBMCs or T cells enriched from blood (not recorded which). These TCRs come from a middle-aged man who had recovered from COVID-19.

The chain couples TRBV7-3 to TRBJ2-3, with 7 bases matching TRBD2. This CDR3 spans 16 amino acids. V trimming: 2 bases; J trimming: 1 base; junction bases outside the gene matches: 6. Germline V CDR1 and CDR2: SGHTA, FQGTGA. The CDR3 DNA reads TGTGCCAGCAGCTTATTGGCGGGGGTGGGCACAGATACGCAGTATTTT. This sequence encodes CASSLLAGVGTDTQYF.

The chain has TRBV6-1 and TRBJ1-1, with D possibly being TRBD1 (5 bases). This CDR3 region has 16 residues. Trimming cost V 4 bases and J 0 bases, with 15 bases left between them. Germline lookup yields CDR1 MNHNS and CDR2 SASEGT. CDR3 sequence: CASSASPTTVNTEAFF. In DNA, the CDR3 is TGTGCCAGCAGTGCCTCTCCAACGACAGTGAACACTGAAGCTTTCTTT.

CDR3 sequence reads: CASSAGANEKLFF. The CDR3 DNA sequence: TGTGCCAGTTCTGCAGGGGCTAATGAAAAACTGTTTTTT. V is TRBV19 and J is TRBJ1-4, with a possible D match to TRBD1 (6 bases). V lost 8 bases, J lost 3 bases, and 10 bases lay in between. This CDR3 has 13 residues. CDR1 and CDR2 (germline): LNHDA, SQIVND (reference sequence).

This clone was seen a handful of times. This rearrangement joins TRBV19 to TRBJ1-1; a weak D match, TRBD1 (5 bases). The CDR3 is 13 amino acids. Germline assignment: CDR1 LNHDA and CDR2 SQIVND (reference sequence). Trimming left V 7 bases short and J 0 bases short, with 9 bases between. The CDR3 DNA is TGTGCCAGTAACCAGGGATTGAACACTGAAGCTTTCTTT. It translates to CASNQGLNTEAFF.

The chain employs TRBV7-9 and TRBJ2-7, with TRBD2 matching over 8 bases. Losses at the gene ends were 4 bases for V and 3 bases for J; bases not matched to a gene: 5. The CDR3 is 14 amino acids. Germline-derived CDR1 and CDR2 are SEHNR and FQNEAQ (reference sequence). CDR3 in DNA: TGTGCCAGCAGCTCGGGGGGGGCCCTCTACGAGCAGTACTTC. It is translated as CASSSGGALYEQYF. Variable domain in full (rest from reference TRBV7-9 and TRBJ2-7): DTGVSQNPRHKITKRGQNVTFRCDPISEHNRLYWYRQTLGQGPEFLTYFQNEAQLEKSRLLSDRFSAERPKGSFSTLEIQRTEQGDSAMYLCASSSGGALYEQYFGPGTRLTVT.

This chain connects TRBV6-5 to TRBJ1-4; D call uncertain. CDR1 MNHEY and CDR2 SVGAGI come from the germline V gene. This CDR3 spans 12 amino acids. Trimming left V 2 bases short and J 12 bases short, with 10 bases between. The CDR3 DNA follows: TGTGCCAGCAGTTACGAGGGCCGGGAACTGTTTTTT. This encodes CASSYEGRELFF.

V gene TRBV28 combines with J gene TRBJ2-1; 9 bases map to TRBD1. This CDR3 comprises 16 residues. The ends lost 2 bases at V and 5 bases at J; junction bases unmatched: 7. Per the germline V gene, CDR1 is MDHEN and CDR2 is SYDVKM. In DNA, the CDR3 is TGTGCCAGCAGTTTACCCACGGGACAGGGACACAATGAGCAGTTCTTC. Translation: CASSLPTGQGHNEQFF.

The CDR3 loop reads CASRPTTGVNTEAFF. DNA of the CDR3: TGTGCCAGCAGACCCACAACAGGGGTAAACACTGAAGCTTTCTTT. This rearrangement joins TRBV7-2 to TRBJ1-1; 7 bases fit TRBD1. V lost 6 bases to trimming and J lost 2 bases; unmatched junction nucleotides: 9. The CDR3 extends over 15 amino acids. CDR1 and CDR2 (germline): SGHTA, FQGNSA.

The V gene is TRBV7-2, the J gene TRBJ1-2; TRBD1 aligns across 8 bases. V gave up 3 bases and J gave up 4 bases; unmatched junction bases: 4. The V gene's germline CDR1 is SGHTA and CDR2 FQGNSA. The CDR3 covers 14 residues. Here the CDR3 DNA reads TGTGCCAGCAGCTTCGGGCAGGGGGCCTATGGCTACACCTTC. This gives the protein CASSFGQGAYGYTF.

This rearrangement joins TRBV7-2 to TRBJ2-7; 11 positions match TRBD2. Germline trimming cut 1 base from V and 3 bases from J; bases unmatched to any gene: 5. CDR3 length equals 16 residues. CDR1 SGHTA and CDR2 FQGNSA come from the germline V gene. In DNA, the CDR3 is TGTGCCAGCAGCTTAGACGGGACTAGCGGTTACTACGAGCAGTACTTC. It translates to CASSLDGTSGYYEQYF. The full variable domain, rest sourced from reference TRBV7-2 and TRBJ2-7, is GAGVSQSPSNKVTEKGKDVELRCDPISGHTALYWYRQSLGQGLEFLIYFQGNSAPDKSGLPSDRFSAERTGGSVSTLTIQRTQQEDSAVYLCASSLDGTSGYYEQYFGPGTRLTVT.

The genes are TRBV21-1 and TRBJ1-1. TRBV21-1 is listed as a pseudogene. The CDR3 has 14 amino acids. The CDR3 loop reads CASSKEGGATEAFF. The CDR3 DNA follows: TGTGCCAGCAGCAAAGAAGGGGGGGCCACTGAAGCTTTCTTT.

V and J are TRBV28 and TRBJ1-5; TRBD1 aligns across 7 bases. This CDR3 contains 14 residues. The V and J ends lost 6 bases and 0 bases, in that order; junction bases with no gene match: 2. Germline CDR1 is MDHEN and CDR2 is SYDVKM. The CDR3 loop reads CASSRDSSNQPQHF. The CDR3 DNA sequence: TGTGCCAGCAGCCGGGACAGTAGCAATCAGCCCCAGCATTTT.